In its sample, the clone carrying this T cell receptor beta chain was seen many times. Its antigen is undetermined. 5'RACE, which relied on constant-segment primers, yielded TCR alpha and TCR beta cDNA libraries carrying sample barcodes and UMIs. TCRdb reanalysed the 5' RACE reads using MiXCR and keeps one entry per CDR3 protein. The sample has some 490,000 distinct CDR3 sequences; about 20% are singletons. This sample was taken from a study of T-cell memory formation after mild COVID-19. As for the study in general: TCR clusters largely stayed donor specific.

V shed 6 bases and J 0 bases; nucleotides not matched to a gene: 6. The CDR3 is 15 residues long. Study-wide results and caveats: The main location of contracting CD4+ clones was CM and EM, and that of contracting CD8+ clones was EMRA. Clones that shrank (day 15 to 85) were balanced CD4/CD8, whereas later expanders leaned CD4+.

V and J are TRBV12-3 or TRBV12-4 and TRBJ2-7; 9 bases are a match to TRBD2. The sequence was obtained from an adult woman who had mild COVID-19 (a few samples of this study predate the infection). Cell type and time point are not known. The sequenced sample consisted of PBMCs or a T cell subset sorted from them (not recorded which). The CDR3: CASRRLAASSYEQYF. CDR3 DNA: TGTGCCAGCAGGCGACTAGCGGCTAGCTCCTACGAGCAGTACTTC.